This TCR beta chain was documented in a study of beta chain features in type 1 diabetes. About the study: Patients looked much like healthy donors when it came to age, gender and cell yields.

Markers CD45RO/CCR7/CD25/CD127/CD95/CD27 served to sort CD4+ naive, central memory, regulatory and stem cell-like memory cells. Germline V CDR1 and CDR2: SQVTM, ANQGSEA. V was pared by 7 bases and J by 1 base, with 7 bases of the junction left unmatched. There are 14 residues in the CDR3. Expressed TCRB transcripts were sequenced after all isolated RNA was converted to cDNA. TCRdb keeps only in-frame clones here, not all; method: immunoSEQ multiplex PCR. The top ten clones hold 0.045% to 0.06% of a sample with roughly 500,000 clones, around 10% of them seen once. Study findings and constraints: In patients and controls equally, PCR might favor templates that are shorter.

This clone was recorded a few times. Its antigen is undetermined. The rearrangement links TRBV29-1 to TRBJ2-3; 8 nucleotides line up with TRBD2. Sequenced sample: naive CD4+ T cells from blood. The receptor was isolated from a woman between 18 and 30 years old in good health. In DNA form, the CDR3 reads TGCAGCGCGCGGGCGCGGGGGGGCACAGATACGCAGTATTTT. This gives the protein CSARARGGTDTQYF.